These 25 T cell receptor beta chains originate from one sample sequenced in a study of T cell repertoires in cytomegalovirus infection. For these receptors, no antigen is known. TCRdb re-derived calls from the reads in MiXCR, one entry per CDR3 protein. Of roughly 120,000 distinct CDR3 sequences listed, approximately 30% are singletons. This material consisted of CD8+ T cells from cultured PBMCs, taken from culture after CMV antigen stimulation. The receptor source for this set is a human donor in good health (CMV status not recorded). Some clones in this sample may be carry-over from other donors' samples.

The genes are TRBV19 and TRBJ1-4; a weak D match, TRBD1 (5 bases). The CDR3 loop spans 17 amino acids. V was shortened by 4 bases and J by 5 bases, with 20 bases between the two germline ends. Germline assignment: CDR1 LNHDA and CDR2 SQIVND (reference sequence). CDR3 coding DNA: TGTGCCAGTAGTAGAAGCCGGGACCGAGCTCACAATGAAAAACTGTTTTTT. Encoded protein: CASSRSRDRAHNEKLFF.

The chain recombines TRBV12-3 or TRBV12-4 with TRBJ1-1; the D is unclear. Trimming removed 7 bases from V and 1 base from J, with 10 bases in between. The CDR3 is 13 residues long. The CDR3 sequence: CASIRGWNTEAFF. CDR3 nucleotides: TGTGCCAGCATCCGGGGATGGAACACTGAAGCTTTCTTT.

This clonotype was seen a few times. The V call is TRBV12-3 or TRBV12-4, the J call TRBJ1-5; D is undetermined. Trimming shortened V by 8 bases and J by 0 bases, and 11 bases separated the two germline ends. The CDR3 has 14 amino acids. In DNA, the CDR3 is TGTGCCAGCGGCACTATCATTAGCAATCAGCCCCAGCATTTT. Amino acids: CASGTIISNQPQHF.

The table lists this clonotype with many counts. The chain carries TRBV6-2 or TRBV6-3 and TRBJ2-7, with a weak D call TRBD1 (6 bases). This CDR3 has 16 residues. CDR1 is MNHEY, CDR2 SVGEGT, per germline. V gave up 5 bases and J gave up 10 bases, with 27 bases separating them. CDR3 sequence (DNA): TGTGCCAGCAGTCACTGGACAGACCCACGGGCCCTAGGACAGTACTTC. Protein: CASSHWTDPRALGQYF.

The CDR3 spells CASKLEGFDTEAFF. The CDR3 DNA reads as TGTGCCAGCAAATTAGAGGGCTTTGACACTGAAGCTTTCTTT. The chain employs TRBV2 and TRBJ1-1; D not resolved. This CDR3 has 14 amino acids. V lost 7 bases and J 3 bases, leaving 15 bases between the germline ends. The germline V gene encodes CDR1 SNHLY and CDR2 FYNNEI.

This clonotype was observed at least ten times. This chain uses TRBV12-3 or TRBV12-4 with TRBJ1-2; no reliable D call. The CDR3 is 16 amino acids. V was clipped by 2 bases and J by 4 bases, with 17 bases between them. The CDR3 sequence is CASSLMGGRTLYGYTF. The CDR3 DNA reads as TGTGCCAGCAGTTTAATGGGAGGGAGGACCCTCTATGGCTACACCTTC.

CDR3 bases: TGTGCCAGCAGTCCGAGACAGGGGGCAGTTAATAATGAAAAACTGTTTTTT. It specifies CASSPRQGAVNNEKLFF. The chain couples TRBV7-9 to TRBJ1-4; TRBD1 agrees at 10 bases. Per germline, CDR1 SEHNR and CDR2 FQNEAQ (reference sequence). V lost 6 bases to trimming and J lost 4 bases; unmatched junction nucleotides: 11. The CDR3 spans 17 residues.

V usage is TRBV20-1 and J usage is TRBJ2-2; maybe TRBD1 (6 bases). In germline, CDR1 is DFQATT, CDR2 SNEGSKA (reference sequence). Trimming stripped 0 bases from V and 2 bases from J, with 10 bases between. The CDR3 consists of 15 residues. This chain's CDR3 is CSARDGGSNTGELFF. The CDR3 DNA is TGCAGTGCTAGAGATGGGGGCTCAAACACCGGGGAGCTGTTTTTT.

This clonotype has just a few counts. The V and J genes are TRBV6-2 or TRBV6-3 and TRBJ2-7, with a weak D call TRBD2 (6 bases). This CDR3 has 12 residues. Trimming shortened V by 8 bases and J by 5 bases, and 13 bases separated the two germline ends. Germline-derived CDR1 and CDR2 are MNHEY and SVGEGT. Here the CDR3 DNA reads TGTGCCAGCCAACGGGACTTAAACGAGCAGTACTTC. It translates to CASQRDLNEQYF.

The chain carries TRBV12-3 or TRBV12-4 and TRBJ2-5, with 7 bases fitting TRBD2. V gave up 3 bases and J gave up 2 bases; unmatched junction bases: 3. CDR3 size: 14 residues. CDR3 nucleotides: TGTGCCAGCAGTTTGTCGGGACTACAAGAGACCCAGTACTTC. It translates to CASSLSGLQETQYF.

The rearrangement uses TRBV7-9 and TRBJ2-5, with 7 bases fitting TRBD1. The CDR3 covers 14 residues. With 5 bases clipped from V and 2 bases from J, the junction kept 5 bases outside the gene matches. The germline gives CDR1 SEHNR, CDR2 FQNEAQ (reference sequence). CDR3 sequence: CASSPGTAQETQYF. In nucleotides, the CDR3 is TGTGCCAGCAGCCCCGGGACAGCTCAAGAGACCCAGTACTTC.

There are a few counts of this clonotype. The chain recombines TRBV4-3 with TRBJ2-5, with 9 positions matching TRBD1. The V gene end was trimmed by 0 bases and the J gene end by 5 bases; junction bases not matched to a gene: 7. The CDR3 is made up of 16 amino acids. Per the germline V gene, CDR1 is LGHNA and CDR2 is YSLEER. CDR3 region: CASSQEGTGTWETQYF. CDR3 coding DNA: TGCGCCAGCAGCCAAGAGGGGACAGGGACATGGGAGACCCAGTACTTC.

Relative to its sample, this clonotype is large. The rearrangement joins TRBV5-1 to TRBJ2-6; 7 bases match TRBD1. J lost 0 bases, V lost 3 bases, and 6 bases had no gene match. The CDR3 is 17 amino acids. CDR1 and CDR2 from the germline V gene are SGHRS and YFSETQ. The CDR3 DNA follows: TGCGCCAGCAGCTCCACAGGGGTTCACTCTGGGGCCAACGTCCTGACTTTC. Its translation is CASSSTGVHSGANVLTF.

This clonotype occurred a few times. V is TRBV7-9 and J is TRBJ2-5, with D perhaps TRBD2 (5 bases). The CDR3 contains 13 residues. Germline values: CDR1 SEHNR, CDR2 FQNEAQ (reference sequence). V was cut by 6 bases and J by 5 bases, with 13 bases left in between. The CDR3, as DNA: TGTGCCAGCAGTTATGGACTCGGGGAGACCCAGTACTTC. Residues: CASSYGLGETQYF.

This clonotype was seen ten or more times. The CDR3 DNA is TGTGCCAGCAGCTTAGTAGCCGTCGACAGGGCCTACAATGAAAAACTGTTTTTT. As protein: CASSLVAVDRAYNEKLFF. The genes are TRBV7-2 and TRBJ1-4; 7 bases align to TRBD1. The CDR3 runs 18 residues. The trim removed 1 base at V and 5 bases at J, leaving 13 bases unmatched. CDR1 and CDR2 from the germline V gene are SGHTA and FQGNSA.

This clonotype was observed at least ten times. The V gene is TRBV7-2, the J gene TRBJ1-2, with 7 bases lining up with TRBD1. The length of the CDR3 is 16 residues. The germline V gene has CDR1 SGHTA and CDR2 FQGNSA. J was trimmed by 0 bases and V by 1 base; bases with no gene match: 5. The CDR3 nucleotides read TGTGCCAGCAGCTTAGGGGGCAGGGGGGCTAACTATGGCTACACCTTC. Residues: CASSLGGRGANYGYTF.

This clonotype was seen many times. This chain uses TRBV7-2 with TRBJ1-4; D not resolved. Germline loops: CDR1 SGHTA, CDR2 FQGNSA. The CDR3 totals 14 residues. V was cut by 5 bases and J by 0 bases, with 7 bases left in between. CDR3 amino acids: CASSPHTTNEKLFF. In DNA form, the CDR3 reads TGTGCCAGCAGCCCCCATACAACTAATGAAAAACTGTTTTTT.

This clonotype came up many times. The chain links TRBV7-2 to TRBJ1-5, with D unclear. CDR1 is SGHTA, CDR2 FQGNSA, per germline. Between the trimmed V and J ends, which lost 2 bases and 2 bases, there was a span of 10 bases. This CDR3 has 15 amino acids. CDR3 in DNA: TGTGCCAGCAGCTTACCACCTTTTGGCAATCAGCCCCAGCATTTT. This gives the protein CASSLPPFGNQPQHF.

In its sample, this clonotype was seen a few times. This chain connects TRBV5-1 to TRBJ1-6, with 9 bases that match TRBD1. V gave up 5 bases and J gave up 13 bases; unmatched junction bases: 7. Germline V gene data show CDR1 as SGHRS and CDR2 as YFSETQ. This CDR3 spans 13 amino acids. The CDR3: CASRGDRERPLHF. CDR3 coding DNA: TGCGCCAGCAGGGGGGACAGGGAAAGGCCCCTCCACTTT.

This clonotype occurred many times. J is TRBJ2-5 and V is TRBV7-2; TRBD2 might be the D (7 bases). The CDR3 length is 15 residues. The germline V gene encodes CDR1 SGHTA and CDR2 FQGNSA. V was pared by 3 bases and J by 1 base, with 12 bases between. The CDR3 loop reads CASSFSGGLQETQYF. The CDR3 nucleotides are TGTGCCAGCAGCTTTTCCGGGGGGCTCCAAGAGACCCAGTACTTC.

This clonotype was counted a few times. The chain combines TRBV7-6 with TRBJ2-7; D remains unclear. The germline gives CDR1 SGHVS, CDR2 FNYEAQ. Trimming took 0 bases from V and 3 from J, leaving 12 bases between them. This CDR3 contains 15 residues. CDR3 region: CASSLALSSGYEQYF. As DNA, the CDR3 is TGTGCCAGCAGCTTAGCGTTGTCATCAGGCTACGAGCAGTACTTC. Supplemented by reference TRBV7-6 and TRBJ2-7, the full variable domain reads GAGVSQSPRYKVTKRGQDVALRCDPISGHVSLYWYRQALGQGPEFLTYFNYEAQQDKSGLPNDRFSAERPEGSISTLTIQRTEQRDSAMYRCASSLALSSGYEQYFGPGTRLTVT.

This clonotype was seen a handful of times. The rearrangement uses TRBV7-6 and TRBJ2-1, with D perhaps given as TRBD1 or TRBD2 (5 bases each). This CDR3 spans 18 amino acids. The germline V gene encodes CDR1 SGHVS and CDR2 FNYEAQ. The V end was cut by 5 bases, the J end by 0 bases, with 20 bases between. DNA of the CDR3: TGTGCCAGCAGCGAACGATCGGGGCAGGGATACTCCTACAATGAGCAGTTCTTC. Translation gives CASSERSGQGYSYNEQFF.

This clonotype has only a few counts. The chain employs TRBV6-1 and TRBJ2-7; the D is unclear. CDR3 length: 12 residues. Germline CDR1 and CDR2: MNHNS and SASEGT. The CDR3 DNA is TGTGCCAGCAGTGAAGCGAGTTTTCTTCGGGTTGTC. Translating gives CASSEASFLRVV.

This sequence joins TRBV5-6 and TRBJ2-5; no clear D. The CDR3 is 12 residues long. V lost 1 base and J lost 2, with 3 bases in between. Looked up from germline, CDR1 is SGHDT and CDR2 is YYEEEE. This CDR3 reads CASSLFQETQYF. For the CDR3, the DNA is TGTGCCAGCAGCTTGTTTCAAGAGACCCAGTACTTC. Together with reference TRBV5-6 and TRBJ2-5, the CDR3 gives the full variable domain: DAGVTQSPTHLIKTRGQQVTLRCSPKSGHDTVSWYQQALGQGPQFIFQYYEEEERQRGNFPDRFSGHQFPNYSSELNVNALLLGDSALYLCASSLFQETQYFGPGTRLLVL.

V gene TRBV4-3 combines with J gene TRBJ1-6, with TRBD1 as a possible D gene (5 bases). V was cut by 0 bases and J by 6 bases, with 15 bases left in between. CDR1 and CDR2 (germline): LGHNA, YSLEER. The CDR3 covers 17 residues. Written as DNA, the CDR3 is TGCGCCAGCAGCCAAGACGGGGCGGATTCGAGTAATTCACCCCTCCACTTT. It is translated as CASSQDGADSSNSPLHF.